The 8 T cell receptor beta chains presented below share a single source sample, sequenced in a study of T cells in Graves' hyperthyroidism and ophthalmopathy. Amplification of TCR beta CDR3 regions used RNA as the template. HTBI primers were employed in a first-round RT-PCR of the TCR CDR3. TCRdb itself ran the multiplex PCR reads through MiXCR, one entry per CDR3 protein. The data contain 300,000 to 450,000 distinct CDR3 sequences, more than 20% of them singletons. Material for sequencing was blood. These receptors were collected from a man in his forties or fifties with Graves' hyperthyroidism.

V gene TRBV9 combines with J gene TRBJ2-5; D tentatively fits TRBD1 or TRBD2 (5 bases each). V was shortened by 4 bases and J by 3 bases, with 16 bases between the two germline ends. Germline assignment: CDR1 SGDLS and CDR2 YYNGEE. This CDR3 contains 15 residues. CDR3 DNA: TGTGCCAGCAGCCACAACCGGGACGGAGAAGAGACCCAGTACTTC. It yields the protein CASSHNRDGEETQYF. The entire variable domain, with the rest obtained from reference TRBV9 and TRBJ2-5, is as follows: DSGVTQTPKHLITATGQRVTLRCSPRSGDLSVYWYQQSLDQGLQFLIQYYNGEERAKGNILERFSAQQFPDLHSELNLSSLELGDSALYFCASSHNRDGEETQYFGPGTRLLVL.

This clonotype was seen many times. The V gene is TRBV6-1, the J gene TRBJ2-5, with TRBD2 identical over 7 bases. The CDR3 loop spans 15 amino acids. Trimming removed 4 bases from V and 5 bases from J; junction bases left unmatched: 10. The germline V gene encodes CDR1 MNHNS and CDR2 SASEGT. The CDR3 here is CASSGLGLGSETQYF. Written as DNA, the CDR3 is TGTGCCAGCAGTGGGCTCGGACTAGGGTCTGAGACCCAGTACTTC.

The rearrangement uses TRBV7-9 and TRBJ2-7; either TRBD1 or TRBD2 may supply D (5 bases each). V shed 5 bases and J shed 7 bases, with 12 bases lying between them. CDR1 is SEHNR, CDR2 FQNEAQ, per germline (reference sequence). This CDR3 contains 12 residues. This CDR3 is CASSPTRGEQYF. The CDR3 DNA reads TGTGCCAGCAGCCCTACTAGGGGTGAGCAGTACTTC.

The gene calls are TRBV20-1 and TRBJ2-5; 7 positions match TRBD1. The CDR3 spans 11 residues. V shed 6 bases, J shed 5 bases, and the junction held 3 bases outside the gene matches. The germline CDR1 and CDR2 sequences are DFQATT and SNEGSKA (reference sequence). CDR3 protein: CSAGRGETQYF. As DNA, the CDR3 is TGCAGTGCGGGCAGGGGGGAGACCCAGTACTTC.

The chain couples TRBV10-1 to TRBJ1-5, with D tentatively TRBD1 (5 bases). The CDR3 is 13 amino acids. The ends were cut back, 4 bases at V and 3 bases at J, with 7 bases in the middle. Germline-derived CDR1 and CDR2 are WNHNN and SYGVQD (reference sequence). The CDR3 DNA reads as TGCGCCAGCAGTGCGGGGCACAATCAGCCCCAGCATTTT. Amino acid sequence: CASSAGHNQPQHF.

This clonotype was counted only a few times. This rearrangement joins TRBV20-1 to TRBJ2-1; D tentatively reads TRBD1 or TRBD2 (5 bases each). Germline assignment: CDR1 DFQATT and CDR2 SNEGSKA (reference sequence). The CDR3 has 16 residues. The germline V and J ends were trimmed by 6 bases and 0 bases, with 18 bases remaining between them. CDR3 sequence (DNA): TGCAGTGCGACTCTTCGTTGGGGGAGCTCCTACAATGAGCAGTTCTTC. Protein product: CSATLRWGSSYNEQFF.

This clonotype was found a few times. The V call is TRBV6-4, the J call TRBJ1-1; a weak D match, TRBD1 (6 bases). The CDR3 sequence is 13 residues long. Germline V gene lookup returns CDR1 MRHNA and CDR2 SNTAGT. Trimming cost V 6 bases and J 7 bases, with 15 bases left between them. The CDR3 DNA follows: TGTGCCAGCAGGGCACAGGGAATCGATGAAGCTTTCTTT. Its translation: CASRAQGIDEAFF.

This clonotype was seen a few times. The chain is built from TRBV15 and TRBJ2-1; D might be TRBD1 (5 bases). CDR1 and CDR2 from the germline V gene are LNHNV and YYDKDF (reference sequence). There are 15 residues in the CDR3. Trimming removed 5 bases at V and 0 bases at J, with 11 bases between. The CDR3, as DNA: TGTGCCACCAGCCGAAGACAGAGCTCCTACAATGAGCAGTTCTTC. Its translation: CATSRRQSSYNEQFF.